The 14 T cell receptor beta chains in this list originate from one sample, sequenced in a study of response to subunit inactivated influenza vaccine. Each CDR3 protein gets one entry after TCRdb re-called the RT-PCR reads with MiXCR. The sample lists hundreds of thousands of distinct CDR3 sequences, about 25% occurring once. The sequencing used CD4+ T cells sorted from PBMCs, collected 5 days after vaccination. The receptors shown here come from a man between 50 and 59 years old who received an inactivated influenza vaccine.

The chain carries TRBV12-3 or TRBV12-4 and TRBJ2-2; no clear D gene. This CDR3 is built from 15 residues. Trimming cost V 6 bases and J 1 base, with 12 bases left between them. CDR3 nucleotides: TGTGCCAGCAGCCTTAGGGTCAGGAACACCGGGGAGCTGTTTTTT. Encoded protein: CASSLRVRNTGELFF.

The chain's CDR3 is CASSLDLYTEAFF. CDR3 bases: TGTGCCAGCAGCTTAGATCTTTACACTGAAGCTTTCTTT. The chain carries TRBV11-2 and TRBJ1-1, with D unresolved. This CDR3 is built from 13 residues. Between the trimmed V and J ends, which lost 0 bases and 3 bases, there was a span of 5 bases. Germline values: CDR1 SGHAT, CDR2 FQNNGV.

The table lists this clonotype with a few counts. V and J are TRBV4-2 and TRBJ1-2, with a tentative D call TRBD1 (5 bases). Per the germline V gene, CDR1 is LGHNA and CDR2 is YNFKEQ. V lost 0 bases and J lost 0, with 14 bases in between. This CDR3 is 17 amino acids long. CDR3 DNA: TGTGCCAGCAGCCAAGATTCCGCAGGGAGAGCTAACTATGGCTACACCTTC. Translation gives CASSQDSAGRANYGYTF.

The rearrangement links TRBV7-6 to TRBJ1-1; 7 positions agree with TRBD1. Germline CDR1 and CDR2: SGHVS and FNYEAQ. V lost 3 bases to trimming and J lost 8 bases; unmatched junction nucleotides: 12. CDR3 size: 15 residues. Written as DNA, the CDR3 is TGTGCCAGCAGCTTTCCCCGGGACAGAGTCAACGAAGCTTTCTTT. Translated, it gives CASSFPRDRVNEAFF.

This clonotype appeared a few times. The rearrangement links TRBV20-1 to TRBJ1-2; D is unclear. The CDR3 is 13 amino acids. Germline CDR1 reads DFQATT; CDR2 reads SNEGSKA (reference sequence). V was pared by 5 bases and J by 8 bases, with 18 bases between. The CDR3 region has the DNA TGCAGTGCTCAAGGCGGGGAGTTTATGGGCTACACCTTC. This encodes CSAQGGEFMGYTF.

This chain joins TRBV10-3 and TRBJ2-3, with 8 bases matching TRBD1. The CDR3 is made up of 13 amino acids. The germline gives CDR1 ENHRY, CDR2 SYGVKD. V shed 3 bases and J 6 bases; nucleotides not matched to a gene: 2. CDR3 protein: CAISDRGQDTQYF. CDR3 in DNA: TGTGCCATCAGTGACAGGGGGCAGGATACGCAGTATTTT.

This clonotype has more than one count but fewer than ten. The chain combines TRBV5-1 with TRBJ2-5; 11 positions agree with TRBD2. This CDR3 region has 15 residues. Trimming at V came to 5 bases and at J to 0 bases, leaving 3 bases not matched to a gene. Germline V gene lookup returns CDR1 SGHRS and CDR2 YFSETQ. The CDR3 reads CASRPGLADQETQYF. CDR3 DNA sequence: TGCGCCAGCAGACCGGGACTAGCGGACCAAGAGACCCAGTACTTC. The whole variable domain, filled in from reference TRBV5-1 and TRBJ2-5, reads KAGVTQTPRYLIKTRGQQVTLSCSPISGHRSVSWYQQTPGQGLQFLFEYFSETQRNKGNFPGRFSGRQFSNSRSEMNVSTLELGDSALYLCASRPGLADQETQYFGPGTRLLVL.

This CDR3 reads CASSHPGTRNTEAFF. Written as DNA, the CDR3 is TGCGCCAGCAGCCATCCCGGGACCCGGAACACTGAAGCTTTCTTT. The rearrangement joins TRBV4-1 to TRBJ1-1; D possibly corresponds to TRBD1 (5 bases). Germline loops: CDR1 MGHRA, CDR2 YSYEKL. CDR3 size: 15 residues. The V gene lost 3 bases and the J gene lost 1 base, with 12 bases spanning the gap.

This clonotype has just a few counts. CDR3 region: CASSVFDEQFF. The CDR3 coding sequence is TGTGCCAGCAGCGTATTCGATGAGCAGTTCTTC. The V gene is TRBV9, the J gene TRBJ2-1; D uncertain. CDR3 length equals 11 residues. Per germline, CDR1 SGDLS and CDR2 YYNGEE. V lost 1 base and J 8 bases, leaving 4 bases between the germline ends.

The chain employs TRBV27 and TRBJ2-5; D gene uncertain. This CDR3 comprises 13 residues. Deletions cut 0 bases from V and 5 bases from J, with 7 bases between. Germline V gene sequence: CDR1 MNHEY, CDR2 SMNVEV (reference sequence). CDR3 loop: CASSLSRTETQYF. DNA for the CDR3: TGTGCCAGCAGTTTATCGAGAACGGAGACCCAGTACTTC.

This clonotype turned up a few times. The chain carries TRBV12-3 or TRBV12-4 and TRBJ2-1; possibly TRBD1 for D (5 bases). The CDR3 extends over 15 amino acids. Trimming left V 5 bases short and J 5 bases short, with 16 bases between. CDR3 nucleotides: TGTGCCAGCAGTCCGACAGCAAGAAAAAACAATGAGCAGTTCTTC. This translates into CASSPTARKNNEQFF.

The chain couples TRBV29-1 to TRBJ1-1; D is perhaps TRBD1 (5 bases). CDR1 and CDR2 (germline): SQVTM, ANQGSEA. CDR3 size: 13 residues. V lost 7 bases, J lost 1 base, and 13 bases lay in between. CDR3 DNA sequence: TGCAGCGCAAAGGGGCAGACGAACACTGAAGCTTTCTTT. This codes for CSAKGQTNTEAFF. The full variable domain, in which reference TRBV29-1 and TRBJ1-1 provide the parts outside the CDR3, is SAVISQKPSRDICQRGTSLTIQCQVDSQVTMMFWYRQQPGQSLTLIATANQGSEATYESGFVIDKFPISRPNLTFSTLTVSNMSPEDSSIYLCSAKGQTNTEAFFGQGTRLTVV.

The chain couples TRBV20-1 to TRBJ2-1, with TRBD1 matching over 9 bases. In germline, CDR1 is DFQATT, CDR2 SNEGSKA (reference sequence). This CDR3 region has 14 residues. V shed 4 bases, J shed 4 bases, and the junction held 5 bases outside the gene matches. CDR3 protein: CSATLGQGYNEQFF. In nucleotides, the CDR3 is TGCAGTGCTACCTTGGGACAGGGTTACAATGAGCAGTTCTTC.

This clonotype was picked up a small number of times. V is TRBV6-1 and J is TRBJ2-5, with TRBD2 matching over 9 bases. The CDR3 runs 14 residues. The trim removed 6 bases at V and 5 bases at J, leaving 7 bases unmatched. Looked up from germline, CDR1 is MNHNS and CDR2 is SASEGT. The CDR3: CASSEFGTSETQYF. The CDR3 DNA follows: TGTGCCAGCAGCGAATTTGGGACTAGCGAGACCCAGTACTTC.